Shown below are 5 T cell receptor beta chains from a single sample sequenced in a study of cytomegalovirus exposure and HLA in healthy donors (dated by TCRdb to the late 2010s). Library method: the immunoSEQ multiplex PCR assay. For the multiplex PCR, a mixture combining 60 forward primers for TCR Vbeta segments and 13 reverse primers for TCR Jbeta segments was used. Sourced from immuneACCESS, this table was stored by TCRdb with only in-frame sequences that have V and J called. A share of the clones is absent; for the studies checked, an unresolved V gene accounts for under half, and the remainder has no known explanation. The sample table contains about 120,000 clones; only one count was recorded for 70% to 75% of them. The leading ten clones occupy around 4.1% of the sample. The sequencing sample was made of PBMCs. The source is a woman in her forties in good health and CMV-seronegative.

The chain is built from TRBV4-3 and TRBJ2-2; D might be TRBD1 (6 bases). V lost 0 bases, J lost 5 bases, and 25 bases lay in between. The CDR3 loop spans 20 amino acids. Per germline, CDR1 LGHNA and CDR2 YSLEER. The CDR3 sequence is CASSQDYTGRGSSSTGELFF. CDR3 in DNA: TGCGCCAGCAGCCAAGATTATACGGGCAGGGGATCCTCGAGTACCGGGGAGCTGTTTTTT.

The gene calls are TRBV4-1 and TRBJ2-3; maybe TRBD2 (5 bases). In germline, CDR1 is MGHRA, CDR2 YSYEKL. V lost 0 bases to trimming and J lost 1 base, with 5 bases between them. The CDR3 has 14 residues. The CDR3 bases are TGCGCCAGCAGCCAAGACGGGGGCACAGATACGCAGTATTTT. Its translation: CASSQDGGTDTQYF.

This chain links TRBV11-2 with TRBJ2-1; 7 positions match TRBD1. V gave up 5 bases and J gave up 4 bases; unmatched junction bases: 8. This CDR3 is built from 15 residues. The germline V gene encodes CDR1 SGHAT and CDR2 FQNNGV. CDR3 sequence: CASSANRGTYNEQFF. For the CDR3, the DNA is TGTGCCAGCAGCGCGAACAGGGGCACTTACAATGAGCAGTTCTTC.

This clone appeared a single time. The chain uses TRBV11-2 and TRBJ1-2; D gene uncertain. This CDR3 spans 13 amino acids. V lost 3 bases to trimming and J lost 8 bases, with 13 bases between them. Per germline, CDR1 SGHAT and CDR2 FQNNGV. CDR3: CASSLNWEEGYTF. Written as DNA, the CDR3 is TGTGCCAGCAGCTTGAACTGGGAGGAGGGCTACACCTTC.

This chain uses TRBV6-5 with TRBJ2-6; tentative D call: TRBD2 (5 bases). There are 15 residues in the CDR3. Trimming cost V 2 bases and J 3 bases, with 8 bases left between them. Germline-derived CDR1 and CDR2 are MNHEY and SVGAGI. The CDR3 sequence is CASSYDRGGANVLTF. CDR3 in DNA: TGTGCCAGCAGTTACGATCGGGGTGGGGCCAACGTCCTGACTTTC.